The 16 T cell receptor beta chains listed next were all sequenced from one sample in a study of PD-1 blockade in classical Hodgkin lymphoma. Method: immunoSEQ multiplex PCR; TCRdb's copy keeps in-frame clones and lacks some. The sample has around 6,200 clones, roughly two thirds seen once; the top ten hold roughly 13%. Time point defined: cycle 4 day 1 (C4D1), after around six weeks of nivolumab. Every patient had relapsed following autologous stem cell transplantation, and cohorts differed in brentuximab vedotin exposure. Thawed PBMCs supplied CD8+ T cells via magnetic negative selection. The sequencing used CD8+ T cells from blood, collected before the fourth cycle of nivolumab. The receptors derive from a human donor with classical Hodgkin lymphoma.

Note on this clone: Mismatch with germline at one junction end may stem from a read error. The chain joins TRBV9 to TRBJ2-7; D unresolved. Germline V lookup: CDR1 SGDLS, CDR2 YYNGEE. The CDR3 extends over 12 amino acids. The CDR3 DNA sequence: TGTGCCAGCAGCGTAGACTCCGACGAGCAGTACTTC. It encodes CASSVDSDEQYF.

The chain couples TRBV11-2 to TRBJ2-7; D is ambiguous. The V gene lost 5 bases and the J gene lost 0 bases, with 11 bases spanning the gap. The CDR3 sequence is 14 residues long. CDR1 is SGHAT and CDR2 is FQNNGV in the germline V gene. The CDR3 nucleotides are TGTGCCAGCAGCCCAGTAGGGATCTCCTACGAGCAGTACTTC. It specifies CASSPVGISYEQYF.

This clone was seen a few times. The CDR3 coding sequence is TGTGCCAGTAGTCCCCGGGACGGGGCTAATGAAGCTTTCTTT. This codes for CASSPRDGANEAFF. The chain carries TRBV19 and TRBJ1-1; TRBD1 is a possible D gene (5 bases). Germline loops: CDR1 LNHDA, CDR2 SQIVND (reference sequence). The CDR3 contains 14 residues. Deletions cut 5 bases from V and 7 bases from J, with 17 bases between.

V gene TRBV4-2 combines with J gene TRBJ1-5; possibly TRBD1 for D (6 bases). The CDR3 sequence is 16 residues long. The germline V and J ends were trimmed by 0 bases and 7 bases, with 16 bases remaining between them. Germline CDR1 and CDR2: LGHNA and YNFKEQ. CDR3 protein: CASSQDLWGRKQPQHF. The CDR3, as DNA: TGTGCCAGCAGCCAAGATCTTTGGGGGCGAAAACAGCCCCAGCATTTT.

The genes are TRBV4-3 and TRBJ2-1, with unresolved D. CDR3 length: 12 amino acids. The V end lost 3 bases, the J end lost 4 bases, and 4 bases lay between the germline ends. Germline V lookup: CDR1 LGHNA, CDR2 YSLEER. For the CDR3, the DNA is TGCGCCAGCAGCCACCGTTACAATGAGCAGTTCTTC. This encodes CASSHRYNEQFF.

This chain uses TRBV9 with TRBJ1-2, with TRBD1 matching over 10 bases. Looked up from germline, CDR1 is SGDLS and CDR2 is YYNGEE. This CDR3 is built from 17 residues. V shed 3 bases and J 1 base; nucleotides not matched to a gene: 9. The CDR3 nucleotides read TGTGCCAGCAGCGAGGAGGGACAGGGGAGACGTAACTATGGCTACACCTTC. Translated: CASSEEGQGRRNYGYTF.

The CDR3 protein is CASRAGSYNEQFF. The CDR3 DNA reads TGTGCTTCCCGCGCGGGCTCCTACAATGAGCAGTTCTTC. The genes are TRBV7-9 and TRBJ2-1; weak D call: TRBD2 (5 bases). The CDR3 loop spans 13 amino acids. Germline CDR1 is SEHNR and CDR2 is FQNEAQ (reference sequence).

This clone was found once. This CDR3 is also generated by other DNA sequences in the sample. This chain links TRBV11-2 with TRBJ1-1; D gene unclear. Germline V lookup: CDR1 SGHAT, CDR2 FQNNGV. This CDR3 is built from 12 residues. V was shortened by 2 bases and J by 7 bases, with 8 bases between the two germline ends. The CDR3 sequence: CASSLRTIEAFF. CDR3 in DNA: TGTGCCAGCAGCTTAAGGACGATTGAAGCTTTCTTT.

There are a few counts of this clone. The rearrangement links TRBV9 to TRBJ1-6, with 7 bases fitting TRBD1. Losses at the gene ends were 3 bases for V and 7 bases for J; bases not matched to a gene: 19. The germline V gene encodes CDR1 SGDLS and CDR2 YYNGEE. CDR3 size: 19 residues. In DNA form, the CDR3 reads TGTGCCAGCAGCGATGATTCCCGGGACAGCACTTTTGGGAATTCACCCCTCCACTTT. This sequence encodes CASSDDSRDSTFGNSPLHF.

This chain joins TRBV27 and TRBJ2-1; D uncertain. The CDR3 extends over 12 amino acids. Trimming took off 3 bases at V and 6 bases at J, with 6 bases between the two ends. CDR1 and CDR2 from the germline V gene are MNHEY and SMNVEV (reference sequence). The CDR3 loop is CASSFGSNEQFF. The CDR3, as DNA: TGTGCCAGCAGTTTTGGGTCCAATGAGCAGTTCTTC.

This clone is judged large (0.1 to 1%). This chain links TRBV4-1 with TRBJ2-7; TRBD1 aligns across 7 bases. This CDR3 comprises 15 residues. V trimming: 1 base; J trimming: 3 bases; junction bases outside the gene matches: 6. Germline V lookup: CDR1 MGHRA, CDR2 YSYEKL. CDR3 sequence reads: CASSQGFTGVYEQYF. CDR3 DNA: TGCGCCAGCAGCCAAGGTTTTACAGGGGTCTACGAGCAGTACTTC.

For this clone: This sample includes further DNA sequences coding for the same CDR3. The CDR3: CASSTPGQGLETQYF. The DNA of the CDR3 is TGTGCCAGCAGCACTCCGGGACAGGGGTTGGAGACCCAGTACTTC. V and J are TRBV5-6 and TRBJ2-5; 10 nucleotides match TRBD1. V dropped 4 bases and J dropped 5; count of bases not matched to a gene: 8. From germline, CDR1 is SGHDT and CDR2 YYEEEE. CDR3 size: 15 residues.

This clone was counted a few times. The rearrangement links TRBV27 to TRBJ2-1; 10 bases align to TRBD2. CDR1 MNHEY and CDR2 SMNVEV come from the germline V gene (reference sequence). The CDR3 runs 15 residues. V gave up 10 bases and J gave up 7 bases; unmatched junction bases: 13. Written as DNA, the CDR3 is TGTGCCACCGGTTGGGGGCTAGCGGGAGAAAATGAGCAGTTCTTC. Protein sequence: CATGWGLAGENEQFF.

This chain connects TRBV19 to TRBJ2-1, with a possible D match to TRBD2 (5 bases). From germline, CDR1 is LNHDA and CDR2 SQIVND (reference sequence). V was clipped by 7 bases and J by 7 bases, with 17 bases between them. The CDR3 has 14 amino acids. The CDR3 coding sequence is TGTGCCAGTACACAGTCGACGGGGTGGAATGAGCAGTTCTTC. Encoded protein: CASTQSTGWNEQFF.

The chain is built from TRBV7-9 and TRBJ2-1; the match to TRBD1 covers 9 bases. The ends lost 5 bases at V and 9 bases at J; junction bases unmatched: 17. The CDR3 loop spans 17 amino acids. Per the germline V gene, CDR1 is SEHNR and CDR2 is FQNEAQ (reference sequence). The CDR3 loop is CASSGRMGQGVLSEQFF. The DNA of the CDR3 is TGTGCCAGCAGCGGACGAATGGGACAGGGTGTTTTGAGTGAGCAGTTCTTC.

The J gene is TRBJ1-4, the V gene TRBV4-3; 10 bases agree with TRBD1. The CDR3 runs to 14 residues. Germline V lookup: CDR1 LGHNA, CDR2 YSLEER. Trimming cost V 3 bases and J 8 bases; bases outside gene matches: 3. The CDR3 nucleotides read TGCGCCAGCAGCCAGGACAGGGGGGGGGAAAAACTGTTTTTT. It specifies CASSQDRGGEKLFF.